This section outlines one T cell receptor (beta chain) sequence together with its context. Its antigen is unidentified. The record originates from a study of OX40 agonist ivuxolimab in advanced cancers. Study-level points and caveats: Dosing at 0.1 to 3.0 mg/kg was accompanied by clonal expansion of CD4+ and CD8+ blood T cells by week 6. In CD8+ T cells, expanded clones were on average more numerous than in CD4+. Nonresponders, in some cases, also had low normalized T-cell clonal expansion.

The CDR3 is made up of 15 amino acids. CDR1 is SGHVS, CDR2 FQNEAQ, per germline. After removal of 5 bases from V and 1 base from J, the junction contained 7 bases not matched to a gene. Libraries were prepared by immunoSEQ multiplex PCR; TCRdb keeps only in-frame clonotypes and omits some of them. The sample lists 100,000 to 150,000 clones, around 95% occurring once. This chain links TRBV7-8 with TRBJ1-1; TRBD1 matches 7 bases. The material sequenced was CD4+ or CD8+ T cells sorted from blood, taken in a trial of the OX40 agonist ivuxolimab. This TCR came from an adult with an advanced solid tumor such as melanoma, head and neck, liver or kidney cancer. This CDR3 is CASSGYRGANTEAFF. CDR3 nucleotide sequence: TGTGCCAGCAGCGGATACAGGGGAGCGAACACTGAAGCTTTCTTT. The full variable domain, its missing parts supplied by reference TRBV7-8 and TRBJ1-1, is GAGVSQSPRYKVAKRGQDVALRCDPISGHVSLFWYQQALGQGPEFLTYFQNEAQLDKSGLPSDRFFAERPEGSVSTLKIQRTQQEDSAVYLCASSGYRGANTEAFFGQGTRLTVV.